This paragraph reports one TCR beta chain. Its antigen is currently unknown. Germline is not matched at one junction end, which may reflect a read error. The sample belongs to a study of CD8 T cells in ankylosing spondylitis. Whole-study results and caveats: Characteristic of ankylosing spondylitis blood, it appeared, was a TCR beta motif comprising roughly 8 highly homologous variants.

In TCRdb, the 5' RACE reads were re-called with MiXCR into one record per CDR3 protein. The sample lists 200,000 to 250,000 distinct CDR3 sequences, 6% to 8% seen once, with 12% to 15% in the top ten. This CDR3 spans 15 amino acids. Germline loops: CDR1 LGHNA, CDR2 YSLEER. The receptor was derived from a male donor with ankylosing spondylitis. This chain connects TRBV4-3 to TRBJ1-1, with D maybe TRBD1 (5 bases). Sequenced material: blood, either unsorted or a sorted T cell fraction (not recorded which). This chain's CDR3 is CAISQGAGGYTEAFF. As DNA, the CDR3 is TGCGCCATCAGCCAAGGGGCAGGAGGATACACTGAAGCTTTCTTT.